A single sample is the source of the 19 T cell receptor beta chains below, sequenced in a study of low-dose radiotherapy and immunotherapy resistance in tumors. Primers used for first-strand cDNA, a TRAV- and TRBV-specific set, covered both alpha and beta chains. Amplification, which lasted 15 to 20 PCR cycles, used a constant-region primer and V-primer adapter to amplify TCRs. TCRdb re-called the reads through MiXCR, storing one row per CDR3 protein. The sample lists tens of thousands of distinct CDR3 sequences; 9% to 9.5% were seen once. The time point is: before trial treatment. The starting material was PBMCs, obtained before treatment. All receptors derive from a male donor with prostate cancer.

This clonotype came up many times. The rearrangement links TRBV7-2 to TRBJ2-3, with D unresolved. The CDR3 sequence is 15 residues long. The V and J ends lost 1 base and 2 bases respectively, with 10 bases between them. Germline lookup yields CDR1 SGHTA and CDR2 FQGNSA. In DNA form, the CDR3 reads TGTGCCAGCAGCTTAGTTGCTCTGGTCACAGATACGCAGTATTTT. This gives the protein CASSLVALVTDTQYF.

Ten or more counts support this clonotype. The chain couples TRBV7-2 to TRBJ1-5; D is ambiguous. The CDR3 loop spans 14 amino acids. V shed 2 bases and J shed 3 bases, with 8 bases lying between them. The germline CDR1 and CDR2 sequences are SGHTA and FQGNSA. The CDR3 bases are TGTGCCAGCAGCTTAAACGTAAACAATCAGCCCCAGCATTTT. Translated, it gives CASSLNVNNQPQHF.

In this sample, this clonotype turned up many times. The rearrangement links TRBV5-1 to TRBJ2-2; 8 bases agree with TRBD2. V shed 4 bases and J 4 bases; nucleotides not matched to a gene: 6. The CDR3 covers 15 residues. Germline V gene sequence: CDR1 SGHRS, CDR2 YFSETQ. The CDR3 sequence is CASSSGSSSTGELFF. The CDR3 bases are TGCGCCAGCAGCAGCGGGAGTTCGAGCACCGGGGAGCTGTTTTTT.

There are a few counts of this clonotype. The DNA is omitted, as the CDR3 cannot be located on it reliably, and the CDR3 follows TCRdb's listing. The genes are TRBV7-8 and TRBJ2-2; the D segment call TRBD2 is taken from the table without a DNA check. The length of the CDR3 is 18 amino acids, counting both ends. Germline V gene lookup returns CDR1 SGHVS and CDR2 FQNEAQ. The CDR3 sequence: CASSFRTSGVNTGELFFF.

Many counts were recorded for this clonotype. The rearrangement joins TRBV4-2 to TRBJ2-7; the D gene is possibly TRBD1 (5 bases). Germline V gene lookup returns CDR1 LGHNA and CDR2 YNFKEQ. V lost 0 bases to trimming and J lost 7 bases, with 16 bases between them. This CDR3 region has 15 residues. CDR3 sequence: CASSQEEGVPNEQYF. The CDR3 DNA follows: TGTGCCAGCAGCCAAGAAGAAGGGGTTCCGAATGAGCAGTACTTC.

About this clonotype itself: Only one base separates this from a far larger clonotype, so it likely reflects a read error. V and J are TRBV7-9 and TRBJ2-7, with TRBD2 matching over 12 bases. V lost 2 bases to trimming and J lost 7 bases; unmatched junction nucleotides: 12. Germline assignment: CDR1 SEHNR and CDR2 FQNEAQ (reference sequence). CDR3 length: 17 amino acids. This CDR3 is CASSLSTSGRYFNEQYF. CDR3 coding DNA: TGTGCCAGCAGCTTAAGTACTAGCGGGAGGTATTTCAATGAGCAGTACTTC. The full variable domain, completed using reference TRBV7-9 and TRBJ2-7, is DTGVSQNPRHKITKRGQNVTFRCDPISEHNRLYWYRQTLGQGPEFLTYFQNEAQLEKSRLLSDRFSAERPKGSFSTLEIQRTEQGDSAMYLCASSLSTSGRYFNEQYFGPGTRLTVT.

This clonotype was seen ten or more times. The chain has TRBV21-1 and TRBJ1-2; the listed D gene, TRBD1, was not tested against the DNA. TRBV21-1 is a pseudogene segment. The CDR3 length is 18 residues. The CDR3 DNA is TGTGCCAGCACCATGGGGGGCCGGGCGTGCGTTCCTAACTATGGCTACACCTTC. Its protein product is CASTMGGRACVPNYGYTF.

This clonotype has just a few counts. The chain combines TRBV27 with TRBJ2-7, with D perhaps TRBD1 or TRBD2 (5 bases each). Germline loops: CDR1 MNHEY, CDR2 SMNVEV (reference sequence). The CDR3 consists of 14 residues. V was cut by 5 bases and J by 2 bases, with 13 bases left in between. The CDR3 is CASSPGTDPYEQYF. The CDR3 coding sequence is TGTGCCAGCAGTCCCGGGACGGACCCCTACGAGCAGTACTTC.

This clonotype has ten or more counts. The rearrangement links TRBV20-1 to TRBJ2-1; no firm D call. The CDR3 totals 14 residues. Per germline, CDR1 DFQATT and CDR2 SNEGSKA (reference sequence). Trimming left V 6 bases short and J 4 bases short, with 16 bases between. The CDR3 region is CSAPSLTFYNEQFF. DNA of the CDR3: TGCAGTGCCCCGAGCCTAACCTTTTACAATGAGCAGTTCTTC.

As regards this clonotype: A far larger clone is just one base off, so this is likely a read error. This chain joins TRBV29-1 and TRBJ2-1; D may be TRBD1 (5 bases). Between the trimmed V and J ends, which lost 3 bases and 13 bases, there was a span of 16 bases. The CDR3 is 12 amino acids. CDR1 is SQVTM, CDR2 ANQGSEA, per germline. CDR3 nucleotides: TGCAGCGTTGACCTAGGGGTGGAGACCCAGTTCTTC. Translating it yields CSVDLGVETQFF.

In regard to this clonotype: It is likely a read error: a sequence one base away is far more abundant. DNA of the CDR3: TGTGCCACCTCTGGGAGCATGAATGAGCAGTACTTC. Its translation: CATSGSMNEQYF. V and J are TRBV24-1 and TRBJ2-7, with a weak D call TRBD2 (5 bases). Between the trimmed V and J ends, which lost 9 bases and 7 bases, there was a span of 15 bases. Germline V CDR1 and CDR2: KGHDR, SFDVKD. CDR3 length: 12 amino acids.

In its sample, this clonotype was seen many times. The chain joins TRBV5-1 to TRBJ1-1; D remains unclear. The V gene's germline CDR1 is SGHRS and CDR2 YFSETQ. There are 14 residues in the CDR3. V shed 1 base and J shed 3 bases, with 10 bases lying between them. CDR3: CASSLNGLDTEAFF. The CDR3 DNA reads as TGCGCCAGCAGCTTGAATGGGCTCGACACTGAAGCTTTCTTT.

This clonotype was found many times. The chain combines TRBV7-6 with TRBJ2-1, with D maybe TRBD1 (5 bases). The CDR3 has 11 residues. Trimming stripped 5 bases from V and 6 bases from J, with 5 bases between. The germline gives CDR1 SGHVS, CDR2 FNYEAQ. Written as DNA, the CDR3 is TGTGCCAGCAGCCAGGGCAATGAGCAGTTCTTC. Its translation: CASSQGNEQFF.

A note on this clonotype: This sequence is one base from a far larger clone and is likely a read error. V usage is TRBV6-5 and J usage is TRBJ2-1; a possible D gene is TRBD2 (6 bases). The germline V gene encodes CDR1 MNHEY and CDR2 SVGAGI. There are 14 residues in the CDR3. The V gene lost 6 bases and the J gene lost 6 bases, with 15 bases spanning the gap. The CDR3 sequence: CASSGGAGLNEQFF. The CDR3 coding sequence is TGTGCCAGCAGCGGAGGGGCAGGCCTCAATGAGCAGTTCTTC.

This clonotype was observed at least ten times. The chain carries TRBV18 and TRBJ2-5; D is possibly TRBD1 (6 bases). CDR3 size: 14 residues. Germline V CDR1 and CDR2: KGHSH, LQKENI. V lost 3 bases, J lost 7 bases, and 15 bases lay in between. CDR3: CASSPLREGGTQYF. The CDR3 nucleotides read TGTGCCAGCTCACCCCTCAGGGAAGGGGGGACCCAGTACTTC. Together with reference TRBV18 and TRBJ2-5, the CDR3 gives the full variable domain: NAGVMQNPRHLVRRRGQEARLRCSPMKGHSHVYWYRQLPEEGLKFMVYLQKENIIDESGMPKERFSAEFPKEGPSILRIQQVVRGDSAAYFCASSPLREGGTQYFGPGTRLLVL.

Of note for this clonotype: Given a far larger clone just one base away, this is likely a sequencing read error. J is TRBJ2-1 and V is TRBV10-3; TRBD2 matches 8 bases. The CDR3 spans 16 residues. The germline V gene encodes CDR1 ENHRY and CDR2 SYGVKD. The J segment lost 10 bases and the V segment lost 0 bases, leaving 11 bases of the junction unmatched. CDR3 protein: CAISESTGGSSYEQFF. DNA for the CDR3: TGTGCCATCAGTGAGTCTACGGGGGGGAGCTCCTACGAGCAGTTCTTC.

This clonotype showed up many times. The rearrangement joins TRBV28 to TRBJ2-2; 8 positions agree with TRBD1. V was clipped by 4 bases and J by 0 bases; unmatched bases: 4. This CDR3 is 16 amino acids long. Germline V gene lookup returns CDR1 MDHEN and CDR2 SYDVKM. CDR3 protein: CASSSWDRSNTGELFF. The DNA for the CDR3 is TGTGCCAGCAGTTCCTGGGACAGGTCGAACACCGGGGAGCTGTTTTTT.

The table lists this clonotype with a few counts. The chain employs TRBV20-1 and TRBJ2-7; 7 nucleotides align to TRBD2. The CDR3 loop spans 13 amino acids. V shed 1 base and J 5 bases; nucleotides not matched to a gene: 5. The germline gives CDR1 DFQATT, CDR2 SNEGSKA (reference sequence). The DNA of the CDR3 is TGCAGTGCTAGAGGGACTAGGGTTCACGAGCAGTACTTC. Its protein product is CSARGTRVHEQYF.

At least ten counts were recorded for this clonotype. This sequence joins TRBV5-4 and TRBJ2-1, with 12 nucleotides matching TRBD2. The J segment lost 7 bases and the V segment lost 6 bases, leaving 5 bases of the junction unmatched. This CDR3 comprises 14 residues. CDR1 and CDR2 from the germline V gene are SGHNT and YYREEE (reference sequence). As DNA, the CDR3 is TGTGCCAGCATAGGCCTAGCGGGGGGGAATGAGCAGTTCTTC. It translates to CASIGLAGGNEQFF.